Sequencing of this TCR beta chain was carried out in a study of T cell responses to AZD1222 COVID-19 vaccine listed by TCRdb under 2021. Background on the whole study: A total of 233 trial participants underwent TCR sequencing, of whom more than 200 had received two doses of AZD1222 and 26 had received two doses of the MenACWY control vaccine. Trial participants were enrolled into age subgroups of 18-55, 56-69 and 70-plus years, which contained 148, 28 and 57 TCR-sequenced participants, respectively. What the study reported, not specific to this receptor: Conclusions about previously exposed vaccinees are limited because only six or seven AZD1222 recipients were SARS-CoV-2 seropositive at baseline. Because no samples from the day 14 peak response were available, repertoires could be characterized only after the peak T cell response. The 56-69-year group was small, and its depth increase did not reach significance, likely because of low power. Participants were mostly white British, with more females than males. The authors suggested clonal diversity may have been underestimated. Epitopes outside the regions mutated in the B.1.351 and B.1.1.7 variants were reportedly recognized by nearly half of the unique spike-specific TCRs. After two AZD1222 doses, spike-specific TCR breadth and depth were significantly higher than at day 0 and than in MenACWY recipients. The vaccine-associated CD4 TCRs covered the entire spike protein, and the dominant responses fell in regions 160-218 and 743-854.

From cysteine to phenylalanine, the CDR3 is 11 amino acids long. The CDR1 and CDR2 encoded by the germline V gene (reference sequence) are GTSNPN and SVGIG. To note about this clone: No antigen is known for it. The DNA is omitted, as the CDR3 cannot be located on it reliably, and the CDR3 follows TCRdb's listing.

The time point label, read with the paper, signifies: about 28 days (+/-7) after the second vaccine dose. AZD1222 recipients whose second dose came at about 4 weeks and those whose second dose came at about 12 weeks were combined into one group, since spike-specific TCR depth and breadth did not differ between the two schedules. Samples from vaccinated people were obtained from the UK trials COV001 and COV002, which included a single-blind randomized controlled phase 2/3 trial of AZD1222 (ChAdOx1 nCoV-19) in healthy adults. For TCRbeta chain sequencing, PBMC samples from trial participants were taken at day 0 and at day 28 after the second dose. The CDR3 regions of human TCRbeta chains were analyzed by immunosequencing. From the authors' description of their analysis: TCRs in the repertoires were matched against a reference library of SARS-CoV-2-specific TCRs that had been generated with the MIRA antigen-specificity platform. Breadth meant the fraction of unique TCRs that were SARS-CoV-2-associated, whereas depth meant the fraction of total T cells that were SARS-CoV-2-associated. Using the MIRA data, every spike-specific TCR was mapped to the spike region that the TCR reacted to and assigned to either a CD4 or a CD8 class. Log10-transformed breadth and depth values were compared by one-way ANOVA with Sidak's multiple comparisons tests. TCRdb took this table from immuneACCESS and kept in-frame rearrangements with V and J called. Such tables lack part of the clones; where checked against another copy, unresolved V genes explain under half of the gap, and the rest is unexplained. V, J and clone size are taken as reported in that table, and D and trimming were inferred from the DNA itself. Counted in this sample were approximately 160,000 clones; roughly 94% of them appeared once. The ten top clones hold approximately 4.6% of the sample.

This clonotype originated in an adult who received the AZD1222 COVID-19 vaccine. Recombination connected TRBV30 to TRBJ1-5. The sequences come from peripheral blood, collected 28 days after the second AZD1222 dose. The CDR3 amino acid sequence is: CAWSVGGGSRF.